The 29 T cell receptor beta chains given below trace back to one sample, sequenced in a study of cytomegalovirus exposure and HLA in healthy donors. PCR amplification relied on 60 Vbeta primers (plus 13 Jbeta primers). The repertoire was sequenced with immunoSEQ multiplex PCR; TCRdb's copy has only in-frame clones and lacks some. The top ten clones hold around 3.5% of a sample with over 150,000 clones, just over 75% of them seen once. Specimen: PBMCs. These receptors were collected from an older woman in good health and CMV-seropositive.

V usage is TRBV4-1 and J usage is TRBJ1-6; 9 bases match TRBD1. V trimming: 2 bases; J trimming: 10 bases; junction bases outside the gene matches: 6. Germline CDR1 MGHRA, CDR2 YSYEKL. The CDR3 runs to 15 residues. The CDR3 coding sequence is TGCGCCAGCAGCCAACCGACAGGGGGTACCTCACCCCTCCACTTT. It translates to CASSQPTGGTSPLHF.

This chain connects TRBV7-3 to TRBJ2-7, with TRBD1 as a possible D gene (6 bases). V dropped 5 bases and J dropped 5 bases, with 16 bases sitting between them. Germline loops: CDR1 SGHTA, CDR2 FQGTGA. CDR3 length equals 14 residues. CDR3 protein: CASSPTGTIHEQYF. In DNA, the CDR3 is TGTGCCAGCAGCCCAACCGGGACAATCCACGAGCAGTACTTC.

The chain uses TRBV5-4 and TRBJ2-5; D is unclear. This CDR3 is 15 amino acids long. V shed 0 bases and J shed 5 bases, with 14 bases lying between them. Germline-derived CDR1 and CDR2 are SGHNT and YYREEE (reference sequence). CDR3 sequence reads: CASSLALPVEETQYF. The DNA of the CDR3 is TGTGCCAGCAGCTTGGCCTTGCCGGTGGAGGAGACCCAGTACTTC.

The chain couples TRBV30 to TRBJ1-4, with a weak D call TRBD1 (6 bases). The ends were cut back, 0 bases at V and 7 bases at J, with 21 bases in the middle. This CDR3 region has 17 residues. Germline values: CDR1 GTSNPN, CDR2 SVGIG (reference sequence). In DNA, the CDR3 is TGTGCCTGGAGTGTACGTAGGTTCGCAGGGGTCGGTGAAAAACTGTTTTTT. As protein: CAWSVRRFAGVGEKLFF. Supplemented by reference TRBV30 and TRBJ1-4, the full variable domain reads SQTIHQWPATLVQPVGSPLSLECTVEGTSNPNLYWYRQAAGRGLQLLFYSVGIGQISSEVPQNLSASRPQDRQFILSSKKLLLSDSGFYLCAWSVRRFAGVGEKLFFGSGTQLSVL.

The chain recombines TRBV15 with TRBJ2-3; TRBD2 matches at 10 bases. The CDR3 is 18 residues long. Trimming cost V 1 base and J 0 bases; bases outside gene matches: 7. Germline CDR1 LNHNV, CDR2 YYDKDF (reference sequence). The CDR3 DNA reads TGTGCCACCAGCAGAGTCCCCCTAGCGGGGGTGAGCACAGATACGCAGTATTTT. Amino acid sequence: CATSRVPLAGVSTDTQYF.

The rearrangement links TRBV29-1 to TRBJ2-1, with 7 bases identical to TRBD1. Germline V CDR1 and CDR2: SQVTM, ANQGSEA. CDR3 length equals 15 residues. The J segment lost 4 bases and the V segment lost 1 base, leaving 7 bases of the junction unmatched. CDR3 DNA sequence: TGCAGCGTTGAAGGAACAGGGGAGAGGTACAATGAGCAGTTCTTC. Protein product: CSVEGTGERYNEQFF.

CDR3: CASSAGAKNIQYF. CDR3 sequence (DNA): TGTGCCAGCTCAGCAGGAGCCAAAAACATTCAGTACTTC. The chain has TRBV7-2 and TRBJ2-4; no clear D. V shed 8 bases and J shed 0 bases, with 8 bases lying between them. The germline V gene has CDR1 SGHTA and CDR2 FQGNSA. This CDR3 has 13 amino acids.

The V gene is TRBV29-1, the J gene TRBJ2-1; the D is unclear. The CDR3 totals 13 residues. V lost 7 bases, J lost 0 bases, and 10 bases lay in between. Germline V gives CDR1 SQVTM, CDR2 ANQGSEA. CDR3 coding DNA: TGCAGCGCGAAAGGCGGCTCCTACAATGAGCAGTTCTTC. The encoded protein is CSAKGGSYNEQFF.

The rearrangement joins TRBV5-4 to TRBJ1-6; 7 bases are a match to TRBD1. J gave up 8 bases and V 4 bases, and 6 bases lay outside the gene matches. Germline V gene sequence: CDR1 SGHNT, CDR2 YYREEE (reference sequence). This CDR3 contains 14 residues. The CDR3 DNA reads TGTGCCAGCAGCCGTATCACAGGGGATTCACCCCTCCACTTT. This codes for CASSRITGDSPLHF. The full variable domain, its missing parts supplied by reference TRBV5-4 and TRBJ1-6, is ETGVTQSPTHLIKTRGQQVTLRCSSQSGHNTVSWYQQALGQGPQFIFQYYREEENGRGNFPPRFSGLQFPNYSSELNVNALELDDSALYLCASSRITGDSPLHFGNGTRLTVT.

The chain joins TRBV5-1 to TRBJ2-3; 9 nucleotides align to TRBD1. The germline V gene encodes CDR1 SGHRS and CDR2 YFSETQ. The CDR3 contains 15 residues. With 4 bases clipped from V and 2 bases from J, the junction kept 5 bases outside the gene matches. The CDR3 is CASSGGQGDTDTQYF. CDR3 in DNA: TGCGCCAGCAGCGGGGGACAGGGAGACACAGATACGCAGTATTTT.

This chain's CDR3 is CASSPYLNTEAFF. DNA for the CDR3: TGTGCCAGCAGCCCGTACTTGAACACTGAAGCTTTCTTT. The V gene is TRBV2, the J gene TRBJ1-1; the D is unclear. The CDR3 contains 13 residues. Trimming removed 6 bases from V and 0 bases from J, with 8 bases in between. Germline CDR1 SNHLY, CDR2 FYNNEI.

The V call is TRBV10-3, the J call TRBJ2-1, with 7 nucleotides matching TRBD2. The CDR3 has 14 residues. The germline V gene encodes CDR1 ENHRY and CDR2 SYGVKD. The trim removed 6 bases at V and 3 bases at J, leaving 5 bases unmatched. CDR3: CAIRDGTNYNEQFF. The CDR3 bases are TGTGCCATCAGGGACGGGACTAACTACAATGAGCAGTTCTTC.

The chain joins TRBV6-5 to TRBJ2-1, with 8 positions matching TRBD1. CDR1 MNHEY and CDR2 SVGAGI come from the germline V gene. The V and J ends lost 5 bases and 7 bases, in that order; junction bases with no gene match: 7. The CDR3 covers 14 residues. CDR3 DNA: TGTGCCAGCAGTATCCAGGGGGCTGATAATGAGCAGTTCTTC. It encodes CASSIQGADNEQFF.

The chain combines TRBV13 with TRBJ2-7; 7 bases are a match to TRBD2. Germline loops: CDR1 PRHDT, CDR2 FYEKMQ (reference sequence). This CDR3 has 15 residues. The trim removed 0 bases at V and 4 bases at J, leaving 6 bases unmatched. The CDR3 protein is CASSLGRTRPYEQYF. CDR3 nucleotide sequence: TGTGCCAGCAGCTTAGGAAGGACTAGGCCGTACGAGCAGTACTTC.

This chain uses TRBV5-1 with TRBJ1-2; 9 nucleotides align to TRBD1. This CDR3 has 14 amino acids. CDR1 and CDR2 from the germline V gene are SGHRS and YFSETQ. The trim removed 0 bases at V and 5 bases at J, leaving 2 bases unmatched. The CDR3, as DNA: TGCGCCAGCAGCTTGGGACAGGGGGTTTATGGCTACACCTTC. It specifies CASSLGQGVYGYTF. The full variable domain, completed using reference TRBV5-1 and TRBJ1-2, is KAGVTQTPRYLIKTRGQQVTLSCSPISGHRSVSWYQQTPGQGLQFLFEYFSETQRNKGNFPGRFSGRQFSNSRSEMNVSTLELGDSALYLCASSLGQGVYGYTFGSGTRLTVV.

This clone appeared once. The chain carries TRBV27 and TRBJ2-7; D perhaps matches TRBD1 (6 bases). There are 12 residues in the CDR3. Trimming pared 5 bases from V and 4 bases from J, leaving 9 bases between. CDR1 is MNHEY and CDR2 is SMNVEV in the germline V gene (reference sequence). In DNA, the CDR3 is TGTGCCAGCAGTCGAACAGGGTACGAGCAGTACTTC. Amino acid sequence: CASSRTGYEQYF.

This clone was counted between two and nine times. This chain connects TRBV5-1 to TRBJ2-5; D unclear. The DNA end favors TRBJ2-7, so the J call may be wrong. The CDR3 contains 13 residues. Germline V gene data show CDR1 as SGHRS and CDR2 as YFSETQ. The DNA of the CDR3 is TGCGCCAGCAGCTTGGCAAGAGCCTACGAGCAGTACTTC. This gives the protein CASSLARAYEQYF.

This clone was counted a single time. The V and J genes are TRBV29-1 and TRBJ2-7, with D perhaps matching TRBD1 (5 bases). The CDR3 sequence is 13 residues long. Germline V gives CDR1 SQVTM, CDR2 ANQGSEA. V lost 6 bases to trimming and J lost 2 bases, with 14 bases between them. The CDR3 DNA reads TGCAGCGTGGGAAACAGGTTGGCCTACGAGCAGTACTTC. Its protein product is CSVGNRLAYEQYF.

The chain uses TRBV7-3 and TRBJ2-5; the D gene is possibly TRBD2 (5 bases). Trimming took off 3 bases at V and 2 bases at J, with 10 bases between the two ends. This CDR3 contains 14 residues. Germline V gene data show CDR1 as SGHTA and CDR2 as FQGTGA. CDR3 residues: CASSFSSGQETQYF. The CDR3 DNA sequence: TGTGCCAGCAGCTTTAGCAGCGGACAAGAGACCCAGTACTTC.

The chain employs TRBV5-4 and TRBJ2-5, with TRBD1 matching over 10 bases. The germline gives CDR1 SGHNT, CDR2 YYREEE (reference sequence). This CDR3 has 16 amino acids. The J segment lost 4 bases and the V segment lost 0 bases, leaving 6 bases of the junction unmatched. CDR3 sequence: CASSLEGGDRGETQYF. CDR3 nucleotide sequence: TGTGCCAGCAGCTTGGAGGGTGGGGACAGGGGAGAGACCCAGTACTTC.

This chain joins TRBV6-5 and TRBJ2-7, with 7 bases fitting TRBD2. The CDR3 covers 15 residues. Germline assignment: CDR1 MNHEY and CDR2 SVGAGI. After removal of 0 bases from V and 2 bases from J, the junction contained 4 bases not matched to a gene. CDR3 sequence: CASSYSSSGTYEQYF. The CDR3 nucleotides are TGTGCCAGCAGTTACTCGTCTAGCGGCACCTACGAGCAGTACTTC.

In regard to this clone: The sample has other DNA sequences that encode this CDR3 too. This chain uses TRBV5-1 with TRBJ1-2; 8 nucleotides agree with TRBD1. Trimming removed 0 bases from V and 3 bases from J; junction bases left unmatched: 1. Germline CDR1 reads SGHRS; CDR2 reads YFSETQ. The CDR3 is 14 amino acids. DNA of the CDR3: TGCGCCAGCAGCTTGGCAGGGGGCGACTATGGCTACACCTTC. Its translation: CASSLAGGDYGYTF.

This chain connects TRBV5-1 to TRBJ2-1, with 11 bases fitting TRBD1. CDR3 size: 15 residues. V trimming: 4 bases; J trimming: 4 bases; junction bases outside the gene matches: 4. Per the germline V gene, CDR1 is SGHRS and CDR2 is YFSETQ. The CDR3 nucleotides are TGCGCCAGCAGCCCGGGACAGGGGGAGTACAATGAGCAGTTCTTC. Its protein is CASSPGQGEYNEQFF.

J is TRBJ2-1 and V is TRBV7-2; possible D gene TRBD2, 5 bases. V lost 4 bases, J lost 2 bases, and 12 bases lay in between. Germline values: CDR1 SGHTA, CDR2 FQGNSA. The CDR3 contains 15 residues. This CDR3 reads CASSSGLTPYNEQFF. The CDR3 nucleotides are TGTGCCAGCAGCTCCGGACTTACTCCCTACAATGAGCAGTTCTTC.

The rearrangement uses TRBV7-8 and TRBJ2-4; 9 bases align to TRBD1. Germline V gene lookup returns CDR1 SGHVS and CDR2 FQNEAQ. The CDR3 contains 14 residues. Trimming at V came to 1 base and at J to 12 bases, leaving 7 bases not matched to a gene. The CDR3 reads CASSLGTGVGSQYF. The CDR3 coding sequence is TGTGCCAGCAGCTTAGGGACAGGGGTGGGCAGTCAGTACTTC.

CDR3 loop: CASSLGSGQETQYF. CDR3 bases: TGTGCCAGCAGCTTAGGTTCCGGGCAAGAGACCCAGTACTTC. The chain uses TRBV7-7 and TRBJ2-5; unclear D gene. Germline lookup yields CDR1 SSHAT and CDR2 FNYEAQ (reference sequence). The ends were cut back, 1 base at V and 2 bases at J, with 8 bases in the middle. This CDR3 has 14 residues.

J is TRBJ1-5 and V is TRBV7-2, with D unresolved. V lost 1 base and J 4 bases, leaving 5 bases between the germline ends. Germline V gene sequence: CDR1 SGHTA, CDR2 FQGNSA. The CDR3 runs 13 residues. In DNA form, the CDR3 reads TGTGCCAGCAGCTTAGTCTCGAATCAGCCCCAGCATTTT. Its translation is CASSLVSNQPQHF.

This clone appeared a single time. This chain joins TRBV18 and TRBJ1-1; D possibly corresponds to TRBD1 (5 bases). V was cut by 0 bases and J by 7 bases, with 12 bases left in between. The CDR3 is 14 amino acids. Germline V gives CDR1 KGHSH, CDR2 LQKENI. CDR3 residues: CASSPPAGRGEAFF. For the CDR3, the DNA is TGTGCCAGCTCACCACCGGCAGGGCGGGGTGAAGCTTTCTTT.

The chain has TRBV6-1 and TRBJ1-5; no clear D gene. This CDR3 spans 14 amino acids. The V and J ends lost 0 bases and 9 bases respectively, with 12 bases between them. Looked up from germline, CDR1 is MNHNS and CDR2 is SASEGT. The CDR3 region has the DNA TGTGCCAGCAGTGAAGCACACCCCCCGGGGCCCCAGCATTTT. It yields the protein CASSEAHPPGPQHF.